The 6 T cell receptor beta chains listed next were all sequenced from one sample in a study of CD8 T cells in Susac syndrome (dated 2019 in TCRdb). The library was built by means of the immunoSEQ multiplex PCR assay. RNA was extracted using the RNeasy kit, and roughly 0.5 to 1 microgram was reverse transcribed with random hexamers. TCRdb applied fastp at Q25 and MiXCR to the public reads, then kept only in-frame beta chains. Every entry covers one CDR3 protein and lists the most common genes and DNA from its rows. Present in this sample are 71,000 or so distinct CDR3 sequences, about 92% of which were seen just once. Of the sample, around 0.15% falls within the top ten clones. Material: CD4+ T cells from PBMCs. The source is a human donor with Susac syndrome.

The CDR3 DNA reads as TGTGCCAGCAGTATAGGACAGGGGGCCTCGGGTTCACCCCTCCACTTT. This codes for CASSIGQGASGSPLHF. V usage is TRBV27 and J usage is TRBJ1-6, with 11 positions matching TRBD1. Germline CDR1 is MNHEY and CDR2 is SMNVEV (reference sequence). The CDR3 totals 16 residues. V was pared by 5 bases and J by 9 bases, with 9 bases of the junction left unmatched.

The genes are TRBV28 and TRBJ1-2, with a tentative D call TRBD1 (6 bases). V was clipped by 4 bases and J by 8 bases, with 14 bases between them. Germline CDR1 is MDHEN and CDR2 is SYDVKM. CDR3 size: 13 residues. CDR3 sequence (DNA): TGTGCCAGCAGTTCTACAGGGTATCGGGGCTACACCTTC. Translation gives CASSSTGYRGYTF.

CDR3 sequence (DNA): TGTGCCAGCAGCTTAAGGGGATTCTACGAGCAGTACTTC. As protein: CASSLRGFYEQYF. The rearrangement links TRBV7-8 to TRBJ2-7; D might be TRBD1 (5 bases). CDR1 and CDR2 from the germline V gene are SGHVS and FQNEAQ. Trimming removed 2 bases from V and 3 bases from J, with 8 bases in between. The CDR3 loop spans 13 amino acids.

The chain carries TRBV28 and TRBJ2-7; a possible D gene is TRBD1 (5 bases). Deletions cut 2 bases from V and 2 bases from J, with 13 bases between. The germline V gene encodes CDR1 MDHEN and CDR2 SYDVKM. The CDR3 is 15 residues long. CDR3 sequence (DNA): TGTGCCAGCAGTTTAAGTACGCGACAGACCTACGAGCAGTACTTC. This translates into CASSLSTRQTYEQYF.

This clonotype was seen only once. The chain joins TRBV7-9 to TRBJ2-1, with D perhaps TRBD1 (6 bases). Germline V CDR1 and CDR2: SEHNR, FQNEAQ (reference sequence). The CDR3 loop spans 15 amino acids. Trimming cost V 4 bases and J 7 bases, with 17 bases left between them. CDR3 sequence reads: CASSWYGGQANEQFF. DNA of the CDR3: TGTGCCAGCAGCTGGTATGGGGGCCAGGCGAATGAGCAGTTCTTC.

The chain uses TRBV30 and TRBJ1-2, with D uncertain. This CDR3 is built from 12 residues. CDR1 is GTSNPN, CDR2 SVGIG, per germline (reference sequence). Trimming pared 8 bases from V and 6 bases from J, leaving 16 bases between. The CDR3 sequence is CAVGGKANGYTF. CDR3 coding DNA: TGTGCCGTGGGAGGGAAAGCGAATGGCTACACCTTC.